This T cell receptor beta chain originates from a study of blood T cell repertoires in COVID-19 (dated by TCRdb to about 2020). Some background on the complete study: The collaborator samples originated in the United States, Italy and Spain and spanned the acute and convalescent phases of COVID-19. The repertoires were made available in a free public database intended to serve as a resource for research on the immune response to SARS-CoV-2. Deeply sampled blood TCRbeta repertoires from subjects exposed to, actively infected with, or recovered from COVID-19 were included in the dataset. The samples were drawn from two sources: the first 160 participants of the ongoing ImmuneRACE study, and fewer than 1,500 subjects contributed by 6 global collaborators. Nearly every sample came with metadata listing a de-identified subject ID, COVID-19 status, age in years and sex. The material from the prospective study consisted of cDNA or gDNA derived from T cells, B-cell-depleted T cells, or PBMCs. Where HLA class I and class II types were available, the types were taken from metadata supplied by the sample provider, not from assay-based typing.

Whole blood was collected in K2EDTA tubes by collaborating institutions according to the institutions' own protocols. For TCRbeta analysis, collaborator samples were shipped as frozen whole blood, as isolated PBMCs, or as DNA extracted from either sample type. Turning to this clone: Its target antigen remains unknown. No base quality information exists; no much larger clone differs at one position.

The immunoSEQ Assay, a bias-controlled multiplex PCR, was used to amplify TCRbeta CDR3 regions from genomic DNA. The paper's processing steps were these. The number of nucleated cells in each sample was estimated from the amplification of reference gene primers within the assay. Sequence reads were collapsed and filtered to measure the absolute abundance of every unique TCRbeta CDR3 rearrangement. For each sample, productive Simpson clonality was calculated by taking the square root of Simpson's diversity index across productive rearrangements. The table comes from immuneACCESS by way of TCRdb, which keeps in-frame sequences with V and J called. Part of the clones is missing from these tables; in studies checked, under half for an unresolved V gene and the rest for unknown reasons. That table supplies the V and J calls and clone size; D and trimming were determined from the DNA. Recorded for this sample are 50,000 or so clones; roughly nine tenths of them occurred a single time. Roughly a quarter of the sample comes from the top ten.

The investigation overall reported the following: Clinical and demographic metadata were provided uncurated, with the amount varying by source and participant.

Looking up the germline V gene yields CDR1 SGHRS and CDR2 YFSETQ. Trimmed from V: 4 bases; trimmed from J: 3 bases; junction bases lacking a gene match: 7. The CDR3 covers 15 residues, taking in both the cysteine and the phenylalanine. The DNA shown is the 45-base CDR3, in frame from base 1. This TCR came from a human donor in a cohort sampled during active COVID-19. The rearrangement joined TRBV5-1 to TRBJ1-1; a stretch of 9 junction bases matches TRBD1. Material for sequencing was peripheral blood. CDR3 reads: CASSARDRVDTEAFF. In nucleotides, the sequence is TGCGCCAGCAGCGCTCGGGACAGGGTTGACACTGAAGCTTTCTTT.